The 6 T cell receptor beta chains given below trace back to one sample, sequenced in a study of T cell responses to AZD1222 COVID-19 vaccine. Method: immunoSEQ multiplex PCR; TCRdb's copy keeps in-frame clones and lacks some. Found here are under 170,000 clones, more than 80% of them singletons; the top ten hold about 3.3%. Sequences were derived from peripheral blood, sampled 28 days after the second AZD1222 dose. Every receptor here comes from an adult who received the AZD1222 COVID-19 vaccine.

The V and J genes are TRBV19 and TRBJ2-2; D is perhaps TRBD1 (6 bases). Germline V gives CDR1 LNHDA, CDR2 SQIVND (reference sequence). The CDR3 has 14 amino acids. Trimming removed 6 bases from V and 3 bases from J, with 11 bases in between. CDR3 DNA sequence: TGTGCCAGTAGCCGGGACACCTACACCGGGGAGCTGTTTTTT. Protein product: CASSRDTYTGELFF.

The chain recombines TRBV30 with TRBJ2-2; no clear D gene. The CDR3 has 13 amino acids. The germline V gene encodes CDR1 GTSNPN and CDR2 SVGIG (reference sequence). V lost 1 base and J lost 4, with 7 bases in between. The CDR3: CAWSASATGELFF. The CDR3 DNA follows: TGTGCCTGGAGTGCCTCTGCCACCGGGGAGCTGTTTTTT. Full variable domain (missing parts from reference TRBV30 and TRBJ2-2): SQTIHQWPATLVQPVGSPLSLECTVEGTSNPNLYWYRQAAGRGLQLLFYSVGIGQISSEVPQNLSASRPQDRQFILSSKKLLLSDSGFYLCAWSASATGELFFGEGSRLTVL.

The chain is built from TRBV11-2 and TRBJ2-7; 11 nucleotides agree with TRBD2. This CDR3 has 18 residues. Trimming cost V 1 base and J 2 bases; bases outside gene matches: 10. Germline V gene data show CDR1 as SGHAT and CDR2 as FQNNGV. CDR3 in DNA: TGTGCCAGCAGCTTAGTCGGGACCGGGACTAGCGGCACCTACGAGCAGTACTTC. Its protein product is CASSLVGTGTSGTYEQYF.

The V and J genes are TRBV5-1 and TRBJ2-7; D may be TRBD1 (6 bases). Germline CDR1 reads SGHRS; CDR2 reads YFSETQ. The CDR3 totals 13 residues. Deletions cut 3 bases from V and 2 bases from J, with 9 bases between. CDR3 coding DNA: TGCGCCAGCAGCTGGCAGGGGACCTACGAGCAGTACTTC. Protein: CASSWQGTYEQYF. Combining the CDR3 with reference TRBV5-1 and TRBJ2-7 gives the whole variable domain KAGVTQTPRYLIKTRGQQVTLSCSPISGHRSVSWYQQTPGQGLQFLFEYFSETQRNKGNFPGRFSGRQFSNSRSEMNVSTLELGDSALYLCASSWQGTYEQYFGPGTRLTVT.

The V call is TRBV14, the J call TRBJ1-2; unclear D gene. Germline V gene sequence: CDR1 SGHDN, CDR2 FVKESK. V lost 0 bases and J lost 8, with 10 bases in between. The CDR3 covers 13 residues. Here the CDR3 reads CASSQDINFGYTF. The CDR3 coding sequence is TGTGCCAGCAGCCAAGATATCAACTTCGGCTACACCTTC.

The chain employs TRBV7-9 and TRBJ2-3; tentatively, D is TRBD1 (5 bases). The V end was cut by 6 bases, the J end by 2 bases, with 15 bases between. Germline V lookup: CDR1 SEHNR, CDR2 FQNEAQ (reference sequence). The CDR3 is 15 residues long. The DNA of the CDR3 is TGTGCCAGCAGGTCGAGACAGACCCTCACAGATACGCAGTATTTT. Translating it yields CASRSRQTLTDTQYF.